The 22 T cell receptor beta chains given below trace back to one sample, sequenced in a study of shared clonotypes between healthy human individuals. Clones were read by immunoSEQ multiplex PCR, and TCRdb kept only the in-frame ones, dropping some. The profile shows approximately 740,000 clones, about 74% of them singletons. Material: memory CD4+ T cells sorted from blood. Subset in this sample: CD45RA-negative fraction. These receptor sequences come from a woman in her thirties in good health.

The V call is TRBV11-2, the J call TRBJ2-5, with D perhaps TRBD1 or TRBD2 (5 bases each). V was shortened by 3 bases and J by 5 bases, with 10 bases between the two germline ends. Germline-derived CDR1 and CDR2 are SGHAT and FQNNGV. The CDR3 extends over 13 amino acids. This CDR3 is CASSFGREETQYF. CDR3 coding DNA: TGTGCCAGCAGCTTTGGCAGGGAGGAGACCCAGTACTTC.

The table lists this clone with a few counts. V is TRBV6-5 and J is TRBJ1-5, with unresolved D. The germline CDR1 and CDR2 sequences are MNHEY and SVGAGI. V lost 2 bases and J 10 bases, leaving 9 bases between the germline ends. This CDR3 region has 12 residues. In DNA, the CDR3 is TGTGCCAGCAGTTACCCATTAGAACCCCAGCATTTT. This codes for CASSYPLEPQHF.

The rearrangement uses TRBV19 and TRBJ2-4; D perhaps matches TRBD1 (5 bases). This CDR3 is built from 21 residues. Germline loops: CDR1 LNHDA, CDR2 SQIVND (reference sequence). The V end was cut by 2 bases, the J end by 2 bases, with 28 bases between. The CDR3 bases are TGTGCCAGTAGTATAATGTTGGCCCAGGGCCCTAGTAAAGATACCAAAAACATTCAGTACTTC. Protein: CASSIMLAQGPSKDTKNIQYF.

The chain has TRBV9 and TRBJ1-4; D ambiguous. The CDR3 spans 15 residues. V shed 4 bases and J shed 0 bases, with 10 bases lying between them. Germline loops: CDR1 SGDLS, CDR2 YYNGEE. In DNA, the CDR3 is TGTGCCAGCAGCCCCCGGGGTGCAACTAATGAAAAACTGTTTTTT. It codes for CASSPRGATNEKLFF. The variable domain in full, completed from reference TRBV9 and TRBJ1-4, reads DSGVTQTPKHLITATGQRVTLRCSPRSGDLSVYWYQQSLDQGLQFLIQYYNGEERAKGNILERFSAQQFPDLHSELNLSSLELGDSALYFCASSPRGATNEKLFFGSGTQLSVL.

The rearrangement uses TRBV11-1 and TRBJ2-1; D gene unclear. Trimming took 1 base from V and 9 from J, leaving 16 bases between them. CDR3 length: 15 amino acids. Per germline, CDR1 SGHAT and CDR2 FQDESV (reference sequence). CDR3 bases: TGTGCCAGCAGCTTAGGAGGTAGTCTCGCTGCTGAGCAGTTCTTC. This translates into CASSLGGSLAAEQFF.

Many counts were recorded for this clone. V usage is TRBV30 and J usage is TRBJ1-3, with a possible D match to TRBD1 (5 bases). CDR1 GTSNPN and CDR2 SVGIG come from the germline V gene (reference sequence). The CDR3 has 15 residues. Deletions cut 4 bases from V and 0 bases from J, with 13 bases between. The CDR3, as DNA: TGTGCCTGGATGAGGGGAACGGACTCTGGAAACACCATATATTTT. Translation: CAWMRGTDSGNTIYF.

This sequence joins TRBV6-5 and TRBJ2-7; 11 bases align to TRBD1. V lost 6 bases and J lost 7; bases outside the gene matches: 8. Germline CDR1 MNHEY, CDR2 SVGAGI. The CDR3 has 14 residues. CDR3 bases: TGTGCCAGCAGCGCGGACAGGGGGCGCCAAGAGCAGTACTTC. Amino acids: CASSADRGRQEQYF.

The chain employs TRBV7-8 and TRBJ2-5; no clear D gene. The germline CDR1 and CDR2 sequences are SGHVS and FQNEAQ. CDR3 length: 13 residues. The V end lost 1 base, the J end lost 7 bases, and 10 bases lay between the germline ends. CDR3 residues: CASSLGQLGTQYF. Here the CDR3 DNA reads TGTGCCAGCAGCTTAGGTCAACTGGGGACCCAGTACTTC.

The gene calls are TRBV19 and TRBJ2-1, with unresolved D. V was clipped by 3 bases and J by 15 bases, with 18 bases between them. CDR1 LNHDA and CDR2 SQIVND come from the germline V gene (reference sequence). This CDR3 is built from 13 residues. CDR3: CASSILAAPGVFF. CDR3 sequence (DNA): TGTGCCAGTAGTATCCTGGCGGCCCCGGGTGTGTTCTTC.

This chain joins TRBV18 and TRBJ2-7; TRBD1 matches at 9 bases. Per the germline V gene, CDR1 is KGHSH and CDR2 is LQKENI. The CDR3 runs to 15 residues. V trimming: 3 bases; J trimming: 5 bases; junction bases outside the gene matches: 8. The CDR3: CASSPLTGGGHEQYF. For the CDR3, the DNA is TGTGCCAGCTCACCTTTAACAGGGGGCGGCCACGAGCAGTACTTC.

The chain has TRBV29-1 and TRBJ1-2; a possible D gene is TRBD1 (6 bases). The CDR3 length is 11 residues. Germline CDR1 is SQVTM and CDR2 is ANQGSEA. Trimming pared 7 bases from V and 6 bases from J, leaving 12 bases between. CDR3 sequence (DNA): TGCAGCGCTAATTGGGGGCATGGCTACACCTTC. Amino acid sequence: CSANWGHGYTF.

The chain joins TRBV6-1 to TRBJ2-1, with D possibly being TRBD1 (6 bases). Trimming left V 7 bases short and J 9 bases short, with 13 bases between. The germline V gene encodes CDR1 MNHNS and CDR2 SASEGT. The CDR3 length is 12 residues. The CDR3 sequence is CASKGDSGEQFF. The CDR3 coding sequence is TGTGCCAGCAAGGGGGATTCAGGTGAGCAGTTCTTC.

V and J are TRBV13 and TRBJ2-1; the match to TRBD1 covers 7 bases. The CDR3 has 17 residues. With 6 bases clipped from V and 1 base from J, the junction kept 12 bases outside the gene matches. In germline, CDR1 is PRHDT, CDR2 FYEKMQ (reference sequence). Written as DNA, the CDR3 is TGTGCCAGCAGAAAGACGACAGGGTTTAGTTCCTACAATGAGCAGTTCTTC. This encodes CASRKTTGFSSYNEQFF.

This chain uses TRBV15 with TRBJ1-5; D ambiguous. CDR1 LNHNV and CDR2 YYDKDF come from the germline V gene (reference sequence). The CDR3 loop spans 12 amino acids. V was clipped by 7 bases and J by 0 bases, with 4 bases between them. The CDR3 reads CATTDSNQPQHF. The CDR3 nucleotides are TGTGCCACCACGGATAGCAATCAGCCCCAGCATTTT.

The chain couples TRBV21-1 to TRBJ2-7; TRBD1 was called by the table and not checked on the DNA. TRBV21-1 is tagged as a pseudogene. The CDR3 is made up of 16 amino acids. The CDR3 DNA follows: TGTGCCAGCCTCTACCTATTCCGGGACAGGGCCCACGAGCAGTACTTC. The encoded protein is CASLYLFRDRAHEQYF.

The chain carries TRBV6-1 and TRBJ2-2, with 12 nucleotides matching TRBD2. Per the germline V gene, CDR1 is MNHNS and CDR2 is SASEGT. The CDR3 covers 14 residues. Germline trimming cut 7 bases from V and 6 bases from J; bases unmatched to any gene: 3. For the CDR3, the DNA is TGTGCCAGCACCGGACTAGCGGGACCCGGGGAGCTGTTTTTT. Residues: CASTGLAGPGELFF.

Written as DNA, the CDR3 is TGTGCCAGCAGCTTGATCCCTGGTGGGGAGCAGTACTTC. It codes for CASSLIPGGEQYF. The chain carries TRBV5-8 and TRBJ2-7; D is unclear. V gave up 1 base and J gave up 7 bases, with 12 bases separating them. The length of the CDR3 is 13 residues. The germline V gene encodes CDR1 SGHTS and CDR2 YDEGEE. Complete variable domain (other parts from reference TRBV5-8 and TRBJ2-7): EAGVTQSPTHLIKTRGQQATLRCSPISGHTSVYWYQQALGLGLQFLLWYDEGEERNRGNFPPRFSGRQFPNYSSELNVNALELEDSALYLCASSLIPGGEQYFGPGTRLTVT.

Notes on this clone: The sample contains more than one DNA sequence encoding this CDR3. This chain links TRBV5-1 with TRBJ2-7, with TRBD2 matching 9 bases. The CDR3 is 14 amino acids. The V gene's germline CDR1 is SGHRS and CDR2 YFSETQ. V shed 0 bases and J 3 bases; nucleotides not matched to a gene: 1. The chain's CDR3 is CASSLVSGSYEQYF. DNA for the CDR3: TGCGCCAGCAGCTTGGTTAGCGGGAGCTACGAGCAGTACTTC.

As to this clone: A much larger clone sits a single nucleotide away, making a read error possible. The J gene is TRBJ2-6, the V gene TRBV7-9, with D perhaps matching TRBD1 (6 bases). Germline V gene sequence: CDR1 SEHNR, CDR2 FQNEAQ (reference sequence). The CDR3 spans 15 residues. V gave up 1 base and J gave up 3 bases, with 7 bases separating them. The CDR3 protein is CASSLGTVGANVLTF. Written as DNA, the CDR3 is TGTGCCAGCAGCTTAGGGACAGTTGGGGCCAACGTCCTGACTTTC.

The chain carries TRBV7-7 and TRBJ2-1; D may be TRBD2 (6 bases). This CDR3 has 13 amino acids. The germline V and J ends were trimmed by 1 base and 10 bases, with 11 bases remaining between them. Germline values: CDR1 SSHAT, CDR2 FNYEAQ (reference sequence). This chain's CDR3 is CASSLGGEGEQFF. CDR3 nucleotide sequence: TGTGCCAGCAGCTTAGGGGGGGAAGGCGAGCAGTTCTTC.

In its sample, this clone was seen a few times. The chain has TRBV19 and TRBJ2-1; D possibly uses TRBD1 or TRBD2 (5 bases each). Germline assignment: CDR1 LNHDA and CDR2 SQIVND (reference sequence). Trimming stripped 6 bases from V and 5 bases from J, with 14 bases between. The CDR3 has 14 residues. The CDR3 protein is CASRLRPGHNEQFF. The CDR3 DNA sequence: TGTGCCAGTAGGCTCCGTCCGGGGCACAATGAGCAGTTCTTC. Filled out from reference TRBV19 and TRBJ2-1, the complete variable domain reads DGGITQSPKYLFRKEGQNVTLSCEQNLNHDAMYWYRQDPGQGLRLIYYSQIVNDFQKGDIAEGYSVSREKKESFPLTVTSAQKNPTAFYLCASRLRPGHNEQFFGPGTRLTVL.

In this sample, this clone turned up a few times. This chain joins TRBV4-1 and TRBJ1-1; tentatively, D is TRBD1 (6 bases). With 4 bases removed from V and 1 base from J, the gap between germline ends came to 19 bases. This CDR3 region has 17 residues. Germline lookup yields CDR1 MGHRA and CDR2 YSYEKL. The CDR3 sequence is CASSLKVGGGRNTEAFF. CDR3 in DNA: TGCGCCAGCAGCCTTAAAGTGGGGGGGGGCAGGAACACTGAAGCTTTCTTT.